The 8 T cell receptor beta chains in this list originate from one sample, sequenced in a study of Tregs in tolerant kidney transplant recipients. Related graft donors supplied nonmyeloablative bone marrow transplants, and mixed chimerism was transient. Generated by immunoSEQ multiplex PCR, the TCRdb table keeps only in-frame clones and is missing some. The sample lists 90,000 or so clones, 80% to 95% occurring once. Sequenced material: CD4+ T cells from blood (PBMCs), taken 12 months after the transplant. The receptors were gathered from a human patient who received a combined kidney and bone marrow transplant. Some T cells may be the graft donor's.

The chain combines TRBV7-6 with TRBJ1-2; 11 bases line up with TRBD1. Germline V gives CDR1 SGHVS, CDR2 FNYEAQ. V was clipped by 3 bases and J by 6 bases; unmatched bases: 3. The CDR3 loop spans 14 amino acids. CDR3 in DNA: TGTGCCAGCAGCTTCGGACAGGGGGCGCATGGCTACACCTTC. This translates into CASSFGQGAHGYTF.

The chain recombines TRBV7-3 with TRBJ2-3, with TRBD1 matching over 9 bases. The CDR3 length is 15 residues. With 5 bases clipped from V and 10 bases from J, the junction kept 13 bases outside the gene matches. CDR1 and CDR2 from the germline V gene are SGHTA and FQGTGA. The CDR3 spells CASSRDRASRGSQYF. The CDR3 DNA is TGTGCCAGCAGCCGGGACAGGGCCTCCCGGGGGTCGCAGTATTTT.

V and J are TRBV5-1 and TRBJ2-3, with a possible D match to TRBD2 (6 bases). The germline CDR1 and CDR2 sequences are SGHRS and YFSETQ. Trimming cost V 4 bases and J 4 bases, with 16 bases left between them. This CDR3 has 15 amino acids. The CDR3 spells CASSPYVGEADTQYF. As DNA, the CDR3 is TGCGCCAGCAGCCCGTATGTCGGGGAGGCAGATACGCAGTATTTT.

A few counts support this clone. This sequence joins TRBV28 and TRBJ1-2; 9 positions agree with TRBD1. The CDR3 is 16 amino acids. Germline loops: CDR1 MDHEN, CDR2 SYDVKM. After removal of 7 bases from V and 4 bases from J, the junction contained 13 bases not matched to a gene. CDR3 loop: CASIGGSGQGFYGYTF. CDR3 coding DNA: TGTGCCAGCATTGGTGGGTCGGGACAGGGATTCTATGGCTACACCTTC.

The chain recombines TRBV28 with TRBJ2-6; TRBD1 matches at 7 bases. The junction had 11 bases not matched to a gene; V was cut back by 6 bases and J by 0 bases. Germline CDR1 is MDHEN and CDR2 is SYDVKM. CDR3 size: 18 residues. CDR3: CASSLEPGQISGANVLTF. As DNA, the CDR3 is TGTGCCAGCAGCCTGGAACCGGGACAGATCTCTGGGGCCAACGTCCTGACTTTC.

The gene calls are TRBV7-2 and TRBJ2-3; D might be TRBD1 (5 bases). This CDR3 region has 16 residues. V lost 3 bases and J 1 base, leaving 14 bases between the germline ends. The germline CDR1 and CDR2 sequences are SGHTA and FQGNSA. CDR3 DNA sequence: TGTGCCAGCAGCTTCCTCGGACACGACCGCACAGATACGCAGTATTTT. Protein: CASSFLGHDRTDTQYF.

This rearrangement joins TRBV7-9 to TRBJ2-7; D possibly corresponds to TRBD2 (5 bases). The germline V and J ends were trimmed by 2 bases and 4 bases, with 18 bases remaining between them. This CDR3 comprises 16 residues. Germline CDR1 SEHNR, CDR2 FQNEAQ (reference sequence). The CDR3 spells CASSLWYRGGHYEQYF. In nucleotides, the CDR3 is TGTGCCAGCAGCTTATGGTATCGGGGTGGCCATTACGAGCAGTACTTC.

The chain couples TRBV14 to TRBJ1-3, with D perhaps matching TRBD1 (5 bases). V was pared by 4 bases and J by 0 bases, with 13 bases between. Looked up from germline, CDR1 is SGHDN and CDR2 is FVKESK. The CDR3 is 16 residues long. Written as DNA, the CDR3 is TGTGCCAGCAGCCGAGAAAGGACAAGCTCTGGAAACACCATATATTTT. Amino acid sequence: CASSRERTSSGNTIYF. Looking up the rest from reference TRBV14 and TRBJ1-3 gives the full variable domain: EAGVTQFPSHSVIEKGQTVTLRCDPISGHDNLYWYRRVMGKEIKFLLHFVKESKQDESGMPNNRFLAERTGGTYSTLKVQPAELEDSGVYFCASSRERTSSGNTIYFGEGSWLTVV.